One T cell receptor (beta chain) is described in this entry. What it binds is unknown. This sample is drawn from a study of shared clonotypes between healthy human individuals. General study points: Larger richness was generally estimated for naive than memory subsets.

V was clipped by 7 bases and J by 0 bases, with 13 bases between them. The germline V gene has CDR1 SGHTA and CDR2 FQGNSA. The CDR3 contains 15 residues. Produced via immunoSEQ multiplex PCR; TCRdb's table is partial and in-frame only. The repertoire has 950,000 to 1,200,000 clones, about 72% of them found once; the top ten carry approximately 0.9%. The receptor's source is a man aged 18 to 29 in good health. Some clones in this sample may be carry-over from other donors' samples. The rearrangement uses TRBV7-2 and TRBJ1-5; D perhaps matches TRBD1 (6 bases). What was sequenced was memory CD4+ T cells from PBMCs. Subset denoted: CD45RA-negative fraction. The CDR3 is CASNPGHPSNQPQHF. In nucleotides, the CDR3 is TGTGCCAGCAACCCGGGACACCCTAGCAATCAGCCCCAGCATTTT.